The 30 T cell receptor beta chains below all came from one sample that was sequenced in a study of cytomegalovirus exposure and HLA in healthy donors. Vbeta (60) and Jbeta (13) primers were used in the PCR. The repertoire was sequenced with immunoSEQ multiplex PCR; TCRdb's copy has only in-frame clones and lacks some. The table has fewer than 60,000 clones, 55% to 80% seen once. The sequenced sample consisted of PBMCs. These receptors originate from a woman in her forties or fifties in good health and CMV-seropositive.

This clone was counted a few times. The V call is TRBV5-4, the J call TRBJ1-2, with 7 bases lining up with TRBD1. In germline, CDR1 is SGHNT, CDR2 YYREEE (reference sequence). The CDR3 has 13 residues. Trimming removed 4 bases from V and 4 bases from J; junction bases left unmatched: 4. The CDR3 region is CASSQTGSYGYTF. The CDR3 DNA sequence: TGTGCCAGCAGCCAGACAGGGTCCTATGGCTACACCTTC.

This clone has a handful of counts. This chain uses TRBV5-6 with TRBJ2-7; 8 bases fit TRBD1. The CDR3 sequence is 16 residues long. The J segment lost 4 bases and the V segment lost 2 bases, leaving 11 bases of the junction unmatched. Germline V lookup: CDR1 SGHDT, CDR2 YYEEEE. The CDR3 nucleotides read TGTGCCAGCAGCTTCTATCAGGGGGCGCGTATGTACGAGCAGTACTTC. Its protein product is CASSFYQGARMYEQYF.

The rearrangement joins TRBV7-2 to TRBJ2-3; 9 nucleotides align to TRBD1. V trimming: 3 bases; J trimming: 4 bases; junction bases outside the gene matches: 5. Germline-derived CDR1 and CDR2 are SGHTA and FQGNSA. CDR3 length: 15 amino acids. The CDR3 sequence: CASSFGDRAPDTQYF. CDR3 nucleotides: TGTGCCAGCAGCTTTGGGGACAGGGCACCAGATACGCAGTATTTT.

The J gene is TRBJ2-2, the V gene TRBV7-2, with D possibly being TRBD2 (5 bases). V was cut by 3 bases and J by 4 bases, with 12 bases left in between. Germline CDR1 and CDR2: SGHTA and FQGNSA. The CDR3 covers 15 residues. CDR3 sequence (DNA): TGTGCCAGCAGCTTTTCCCCTAGCTTCACCGGGGAGCTGTTTTTT. Amino acids: CASSFSPSFTGELFF.

The chain recombines TRBV7-9 with TRBJ1-1; possible D gene TRBD1, 6 bases. CDR1 and CDR2 (germline): SEHNR, FQNEAQ (reference sequence). V was pared by 6 bases and J by 5 bases, with 10 bases between. This CDR3 is built from 12 residues. Here the CDR3 reads CASRQQGTEAFF. The DNA of the CDR3 is TGTGCCAGCAGACAACAGGGAACTGAAGCTTTCTTT.

CDR3 loop: CSARPTYEQYF. The CDR3 region has the DNA TGCAGTGCTAGACCCACCTACGAGCAGTACTTC. The V gene is TRBV20-1, the J gene TRBJ2-7; no clear D. The CDR3 runs to 11 residues. V was pared by 2 bases and J by 2 bases, with 4 bases between. Germline CDR1 and CDR2: DFQATT and SNEGSKA (reference sequence).

This clone was detected only a few times. The gene calls are TRBV7-2 and TRBJ1-5; 9 nucleotides line up with TRBD1. The CDR3 has 15 amino acids. The V gene's germline CDR1 is SGHTA and CDR2 FQGNSA. Losses at the gene ends were 2 bases for V and 7 bases for J; bases not matched to a gene: 6. CDR3: CASSLRGTGYQPQHF. In nucleotides, the CDR3 is TGTGCCAGCAGCTTAAGAGGGACAGGGTACCAGCCCCAGCATTTT.

Judged by abundance, this clone is medium-sized. The rearrangement links TRBV6-4 to TRBJ2-3; tentative D call: TRBD2 (6 bases). The CDR3 is 15 amino acids. CDR1 MRHNA and CDR2 SNTAGT come from the germline V gene. The V and J ends lost 0 bases and 6 bases respectively, with 13 bases between them. The CDR3 loop is CASSDSIGGFDTQYF. The CDR3 nucleotides are TGTGCCAGCAGTGACTCAATTGGGGGGTTCGATACGCAGTATTTT.

The chain joins TRBV6-5 to TRBJ1-1; D not certain. CDR3 size: 14 residues. Looked up from germline, CDR1 is MNHEY and CDR2 is SVGAGI. Trimming stripped 3 bases from V and 11 bases from J, with 19 bases between. The CDR3 DNA is TGTGCCAGCAGTTATCAGGCCCCCCTGTCGACGGCTTTCTTT. This sequence encodes CASSYQAPLSTAFF.

The CDR3 protein is CASSLAGGAGDTDTQYF. The CDR3 DNA sequence: TGTGCCAGCAGCTTAGCGGGGGGAGCGGGGGATACAGATACGCAGTATTTT. The J gene is TRBJ2-3, the V gene TRBV7-9, with TRBD2 matching 8 bases. The V segment lost 0 bases and the J segment 3 bases; nucleotides outside the gene matches: 8. CDR3 length equals 17 residues. Germline-derived CDR1 and CDR2 are SEHNR and FQNEAQ (reference sequence).

This clone was observed once. This rearrangement joins TRBV19 to TRBJ2-2, with D perhaps TRBD2 (5 bases). The germline V gene has CDR1 LNHDA and CDR2 SQIVND (reference sequence). CDR3 length: 13 residues. V gave up 2 bases and J gave up 4 bases, with 5 bases separating them. The CDR3 reads CASSIRGTGELFF. The CDR3 region has the DNA TGTGCCAGTAGTATACGGGGCACCGGGGAGCTGTTTTTT.

This clone showed up just a few times. This chain uses TRBV2 with TRBJ2-4, with D possibly being TRBD2 (6 bases). Germline V lookup: CDR1 SNHLY, CDR2 FYNNEI. This CDR3 is 16 amino acids long. The V and J ends lost 2 bases and 5 bases respectively, with 16 bases between them. CDR3 region: CASSEQPEGLQNIQYF. The CDR3, as DNA: TGTGCCAGCAGTGAACAACCGGAGGGCCTACAAAACATTCAGTACTTC. Together with reference TRBV2 and TRBJ2-4, the CDR3 gives the full variable domain: EPEVTQTPSHQVTQMGQEVILRCVPISNHLYFYWYRQILGQKVEFLVSFYNNEISEKSEIFDDQFSVERPDGSNFTLKIRSTKLEDSAMYFCASSEQPEGLQNIQYFGAGTRLSVL.

This clone was detected a few times. This chain connects TRBV4-2 to TRBJ1-6, with a possible D match to TRBD1 (5 bases). The V gene lost 0 bases and the J gene lost 7 bases, with 10 bases spanning the gap. CDR3 length: 15 residues. Germline V gene lookup returns CDR1 LGHNA and CDR2 YNFKEQ. This CDR3 reads CASSQETGGNSPLHF. In DNA, the CDR3 is TGTGCCAGCAGCCAAGAAACCGGGGGGAATTCACCCCTCCACTTT.

This clone was counted once. The sample carries other DNA sequences with the same CDR3. This sequence joins TRBV27 and TRBJ2-3, with D possibly being TRBD2 (6 bases). This CDR3 region has 17 residues. V gave up 5 bases and J gave up 6 bases, with 24 bases separating them. Germline-derived CDR1 and CDR2 are MNHEY and SMNVEV (reference sequence). The CDR3 loop is CASSPTPGDGPWDTQYF. The CDR3 DNA follows: TGTGCCAGCAGTCCAACCCCGGGGGATGGTCCGTGGGATACGCAGTATTTT.

The chain employs TRBV15 and TRBJ1-4, with D hard to call. V was shortened by 3 bases and J by 8 bases, with 13 bases between the two germline ends. The CDR3 spans 14 residues. CDR1 is LNHNV and CDR2 is YYDKDF in the germline V gene (reference sequence). The CDR3 bases are TGTGCCACCAGCAGCGGGGAGAGTAGCGAAAAACTGTTTTTT. Translation: CATSSGESSEKLFF.

As concerns this clone: Germline is not matched at one junction end, which may reflect a read error. The J gene is TRBJ2-1, the V gene TRBV7-7; TRBD2 might be the D (5 bases). CDR1 and CDR2 (germline): SSHAT, FNYEAQ (reference sequence). The CDR3 totals 13 residues. The CDR3 nucleotides read TGTGCTAGCAGCTTAGCGTCAGGAAATGAGCAGTTCTTC. It encodes CASSLASGNEQFF.

The sample holds one count of this clone. The chain uses TRBV7-9 and TRBJ2-5; possible D gene TRBD2, 5 bases. The V gene's germline CDR1 is SEHNR and CDR2 FQNEAQ (reference sequence). The length of the CDR3 is 15 residues. Trimming took 1 base from V and 5 from J, leaving 14 bases between them. As DNA, the CDR3 is TGTGCCAGCAGCTTAGTAGTCGCGGGTAGGGAGACCCAGTACTTC. Protein sequence: CASSLVVAGRETQYF.

This clone was counted between two and nine times. The V gene is TRBV4-3, the J gene TRBJ1-6; D gene ambiguous. Looked up from germline, CDR1 is LGHNA and CDR2 is YSLEER. CDR3 size: 14 residues. The V gene lost 0 bases and the J gene lost 7 bases, with 7 bases spanning the gap. For the CDR3, the DNA is TGCGCCAGCAGCCAAGATAACAGCAATTCACCCCTCCACTTT. It specifies CASSQDNSNSPLHF.

The chain couples TRBV28 to TRBJ1-5; 7 bases map to TRBD1. Germline V gene data show CDR1 as MDHEN and CDR2 as SYDVKM. The CDR3 has 14 amino acids. The V and J ends lost 5 bases and 4 bases, in that order; junction bases with no gene match: 5. The CDR3 nucleotides are TGTGCCAGCAGTCGAGGGGGCGGGAATCAGCCCCAGCATTTT. Its translation: CASSRGGGNQPQHF.

The table lists this clone with a count of one. This chain uses TRBV19 with TRBJ2-3; D uncertain. The CDR3 consists of 16 residues. Germline lookup yields CDR1 LNHDA and CDR2 SQIVND (reference sequence). V was shortened by 5 bases and J by 0 bases, with 15 bases between the two germline ends. In DNA form, the CDR3 reads TGTGCCAGTAGTGTACCCCCGACAATGAGCACAGATACGCAGTATTTT. This sequence encodes CASSVPPTMSTDTQYF.

The V gene is TRBV28, the J gene TRBJ2-5, with a possible D match to TRBD1 (6 bases). The V and J ends lost 5 bases and 2 bases respectively, with 9 bases between them. CDR1 MDHEN and CDR2 SYDVKM come from the germline V gene. The CDR3 sequence is 13 residues long. Here the CDR3 reads CASSPGEQETQYF. The DNA for the CDR3 is TGTGCCAGCAGTCCAGGGGAGCAAGAGACCCAGTACTTC.

This rearrangement joins TRBV7-9 to TRBJ2-5, with no clear D. CDR1 and CDR2 (germline): SEHNR, FQNEAQ (reference sequence). V was shortened by 3 bases and J by 1 base, with 15 bases between the two germline ends. The CDR3 sequence is 16 residues long. Written as DNA, the CDR3 is TGTGCCAGCAGCTTCCGGATGGTCCTAGGCCAAGAGACCCAGTACTTC. The encoded protein is CASSFRMVLGQETQYF.

This clone turned up a few times. This chain links TRBV7-9 with TRBJ1-1; D remains unclear. The CDR3 covers 13 residues. Trimming stripped 4 bases from V and 0 bases from J, with 6 bases between. CDR1 and CDR2 from the germline V gene are SEHNR and FQNEAQ (reference sequence). CDR3 in amino acids: CASSWPMNTEAFF. The DNA of the CDR3 is TGTGCCAGCAGCTGGCCGATGAACACTGAAGCTTTCTTT.

The J gene is TRBJ1-1, the V gene TRBV2; the D gene is possibly TRBD1 (5 bases). Germline V gene data show CDR1 as SNHLY and CDR2 as FYNNEI. Trimming took off 5 bases at V and 1 base at J, with 14 bases between the two ends. The CDR3 sequence is 15 residues long. CDR3 nucleotide sequence: TGTGCCAGCAGTTCCAACGGGGGGTCGAACACTGAAGCTTTCTTT. This sequence encodes CASSSNGGSNTEAFF.

The chain has TRBV25-1 and TRBJ1-2; D may be TRBD1 (6 bases). Trimming pared 1 base from V and 8 bases from J, leaving 14 bases between. CDR1 is MGHDK, CDR2 SYGVNS, per germline. The CDR3 spans 14 residues. CDR3 DNA: TGTGCCAGCAGTGAATGGGGGGGGCGAGAGGGCTACACCTTC. This codes for CASSEWGGREGYTF.

The genes are TRBV7-7 and TRBJ2-1, with 13 bases fitting TRBD2. The CDR3 sequence is 15 residues long. V lost 6 bases and J lost 8; bases outside the gene matches: 7. CDR1 is SSHAT and CDR2 is FNYEAQ in the germline V gene (reference sequence). The CDR3 sequence: CASSKLAGGTDEQFF. The CDR3 DNA is TGTGCCAGCAGTAAACTAGCGGGGGGGACGGATGAGCAGTTCTTC.

The table lists this clone with a few counts. The chain has TRBV18 and TRBJ2-1; TRBD1 might be the D (5 bases). Germline lookup yields CDR1 KGHSH and CDR2 LQKENI. The CDR3 spans 13 residues. V lost 4 bases and J 7 bases, leaving 11 bases between the germline ends. The CDR3 region is CASSRPGLNEQFF. The CDR3 DNA sequence: TGTGCCAGCTCACGCCCAGGGCTGAATGAGCAGTTCTTC.

The CDR3 region is CASSQGRGTDTQYF. The CDR3 DNA sequence: TGTGCCAGTTCACAGGGCAGGGGCACAGATACGCAGTATTTT. The rearrangement joins TRBV6-4 to TRBJ2-3, with D tentatively TRBD1 (6 bases). V lost 9 bases and J 1 base, leaving 14 bases between the germline ends. CDR1 MRHNA and CDR2 SNTAGT come from the germline V gene. This CDR3 is built from 14 residues.

As to this clone: Other DNA sequences in this sample translate to the same CDR3. The J gene is TRBJ1-1, the V gene TRBV10-3; D is perhaps TRBD1 (5 bases). The germline V gene has CDR1 ENHRY and CDR2 SYGVKD. The CDR3 consists of 14 residues. V was trimmed by 5 bases and J by 5 bases, leaving 15 bases between them. Here the CDR3 DNA reads TGTGCCATCAGTCCAAACCCCGGGGGAACTGAAGCTTTCTTT. Translated: CAISPNPGGTEAFF.

On this clone itself: The germline gene is not matched at one end of the junction; a read error may be the cause. This rearrangement joins TRBV7-9 to TRBJ2-1, with unresolved D. The CDR3 runs to 12 residues. Germline lookup yields CDR1 SEHNR and CDR2 FQNEAQ (reference sequence). The CDR3 reads CSSSQLWNEQFF. CDR3 DNA: TGTTCCAGCAGCCAACTTTGGAATGAGCAGTTCTTC.